This TCR beta chain derives from a study of monozygotic twins with inflammatory bowel disease. The study, taken as a whole, reports: Distinct T cell subtypes could not be told apart. Among IBD patients, fewer clonotypes were shared with others than among healthy twins, especially with disease activity. Lower TCRbeta diversity (inverse Simpson) was seen in IBD patients than in healthy co-twins.

Whole blood that had not undergone T cell sorting provided the isolated total RNA. This CDR3 is 13 amino acids long. Germline CDR1 is DFQATT and CDR2 is SNEGSKA (reference sequence). A word on this clonotype: Its antigen is undetermined.

TCRdb reworked the 5' RACE reads into one entry per CDR3 protein, no DNA. Its table lists approximately 100,000 distinct CDR3 sequences. The sample was blood. J is TRBJ1-1 and V is TRBV20-1. The TCR was taken from a human donor with ulcerative colitis or Crohn's disease, or a healthy co-twin of an affected twin (not recorded which). The CDR3 spells CSASGSLNTEAFF.